This TCR beta chain was recovered during a study of patients and donors after allogeneic stem cell transplantation. V was clipped by 4 bases and J by 2 bases; unmatched bases: 7. The CDR3 is 16 amino acids. From germline, CDR1 is LGHNA and CDR2 YNFKEQ. TCRdb re-called the RT-PCR reads through MiXCR, storing one row per CDR3 protein. This table has under 200,000 distinct CDR3 sequences, 30% appearing once. This clonotype came up a few times. The receptor was isolated from a human donor who was either an allogeneic HSCT recipient or a stem cell or donor lymphocyte infusion donor (not recorded which). It is not recorded whose cells these are; they may come from a transplant donor. Sequenced material: blood, either unsorted or a sorted T cell fraction (not recorded which). The J gene is TRBJ2-2, the V gene TRBV4-2; 7 bases align to TRBD2. The chain's CDR3 is CASSLRLAANTGELFF. DNA for the CDR3: TGTGCCAGCAGCCTACGACTAGCAGCCAACACCGGGGAGCTGTTTTTT.